The 27 T cell receptor beta chains below were found in one sample sequenced in a study of cytomegalovirus exposure and HLA in healthy donors. PCR primers comprised 60 Vbeta and 13 Jbeta primers. Assay used: immunoSEQ multiplex PCR; TCRdb lists only in-frame clones, some missing. Counted here are about 200,000 clones, approximately 78% occurring once; the ten biggest clones make up 2.5% to 3%. Sequenced sample: PBMCs. These receptor sequences come from a man between 25 and 39 years old in good health and CMV-seronegative.

The rearrangement uses TRBV6-1 and TRBJ2-1, with 9 nucleotides matching TRBD1. The trim removed 4 bases at V and 7 bases at J, leaving 11 bases unmatched. In germline, CDR1 is MNHNS, CDR2 SASEGT. This CDR3 comprises 16 residues. In DNA, the CDR3 is TGTGCCAGCAGTGGGGAACCGGGACAGGGAAGGAATGAGCAGTTCTTC. This translates into CASSGEPGQGRNEQFF.

This chain connects TRBV6-1 to TRBJ2-2; perhaps TRBD1 as D (5 bases). In germline, CDR1 is MNHNS, CDR2 SASEGT. Trimming shortened V by 6 bases and J by 2 bases, and 13 bases separated the two germline ends. CDR3 length equals 15 residues. The CDR3 spells CASRTRQTNTGELFF. CDR3 nucleotides: TGTGCCAGCAGGACACGACAGACTAACACCGGGGAGCTGTTTTTT.

This clone was detected once. The rearrangement uses TRBV6-1 and TRBJ1-4; D ambiguous. Germline CDR1 is MNHNS and CDR2 is SASEGT. This CDR3 spans 14 amino acids. V lost 4 bases, J lost 5 bases, and 11 bases lay in between. In DNA, the CDR3 is TGTGCCAGCAGTGCCGGGGTGTCGAATGAAAAACTGTTTTTT. This codes for CASSAGVSNEKLFF.

V is TRBV6-5 and J is TRBJ1-6, with D maybe TRBD1 (5 bases). V lost 2 bases and J 15 bases, leaving 23 bases between the germline ends. The CDR3 runs to 16 residues. Germline V lookup: CDR1 MNHEY, CDR2 SVGAGI. The CDR3 DNA sequence: TGTGCCAGCAGTTACGGGGGGATAGGCGGTCTAGACCTCCTCCACTTT. Its translation: CASSYGGIGGLDLLHF.

CDR3 in amino acids: CASSQGTSIGGGQETQYF. DNA of the CDR3: TGTGCCAGCAGCCAAGGGACTAGCATCGGCGGTGGTCAAGAGACCCAGTACTTC. The rearrangement uses TRBV11-2 and TRBJ2-5; TRBD2 agrees at 9 bases. CDR1 is SGHAT and CDR2 is FQNNGV in the germline V gene. V lost 5 bases, J lost 2 bases, and 15 bases stayed unmatched. CDR3 length equals 18 residues.

On this clone itself: An end of the junction does not agree with germline; a read error may underlie this. The V and J genes are TRBV11-2 and TRBJ2-6, with D possibly being TRBD1 (5 bases). The CDR3 has 14 residues. The germline V gene has CDR1 SGHAT and CDR2 FQNNGV. The CDR3 is CASSLISGASVLTF. CDR3 sequence (DNA): TGTGCCAGCAGCTTAATCTCTGGGGCCAGCGTCCTGACTTTC.

The chain carries TRBV19 and TRBJ2-7; maybe TRBD1 (6 bases). The V and J ends lost 3 bases and 2 bases respectively, with 14 bases between them. Per germline, CDR1 LNHDA and CDR2 SQIVND (reference sequence). This CDR3 has 15 amino acids. Here the CDR3 DNA reads TGTGCCAGTAGTATCCGCCAGGGGTCAACCTACGAGCAGTACTTC. Translation gives CASSIRQGSTYEQYF.

The J gene is TRBJ1-3, the V gene TRBV14; 7 nucleotides line up with TRBD1. Germline loops: CDR1 SGHDN, CDR2 FVKESK. The CDR3 is 16 amino acids. J lost 0 bases, V lost 4 bases, and 6 bases had no gene match. Here the CDR3 reads CASSRDRVGSGNTIYF. CDR3 sequence (DNA): TGTGCCAGCAGCCGTGACAGGGTTGGCTCTGGAAACACCATATATTTT.

In regard to this clone: Its ends do not fully match the called genes, so a read error is possible. The chain uses TRBV2 and TRBJ1-5, with 7 bases aligning to TRBD1. CDR3 length equals 12 residues. Per germline, CDR1 SNHLY and CDR2 FYNNEI. CDR3 DNA: TGTGCCAGCAGGGAAGACAGGGCCGCCCAGCATTTT. Amino acid sequence: CASREDRAAQHF. Supplemented by reference TRBV2 and TRBJ1-5, the full variable domain reads EPEVTQTPSHQVTQMGQEVILRCVPISNHLYFYWYRQILGQKVEFLVSFYNNEISEKSEIFDDQFSVERPDGSNFTLKIRSTKLEDSAMYFCASREDRAAQHFGDGTRLSIL.

The genes are TRBV27 and TRBJ1-2; D is possibly TRBD1 (6 bases). There are 13 residues in the CDR3. Germline CDR1 and CDR2: MNHEY and SMNVEV (reference sequence). Deletions cut 7 bases from V and 8 bases from J, with 17 bases between. The CDR3 nucleotides are TGTGCCAGCACCGGGAGGGGGAACTTCGGCTACACCTTC. As protein: CASTGRGNFGYTF.

J is TRBJ2-3 and V is TRBV4-1; tentative D call: TRBD1 (5 bases). The ends were cut back, 2 bases at V and 2 bases at J, with 8 bases in the middle. This CDR3 has 14 residues. CDR1 MGHRA and CDR2 YSYEKL come from the germline V gene. The CDR3 DNA is TGCGCCAGCAGCCAAACCAGGGCCACAGATACGCAGTATTTT. Translation gives CASSQTRATDTQYF.

J is TRBJ2-3 and V is TRBV19, with 9 bases matching TRBD1. The CDR3 is 15 residues long. V lost 1 base and J lost 5; bases outside the gene matches: 4. Looked up from germline, CDR1 is LNHDA and CDR2 is SQIVND (reference sequence). In DNA, the CDR3 is TGTGCCAGTAGTATAGGGACAGGGGTAGTAGATACGCAGTATTTT. It encodes CASSIGTGVVDTQYF.

This clone was seen a single time. The rearrangement uses TRBV27 and TRBJ2-7; 8 nucleotides match TRBD1. Germline V lookup: CDR1 MNHEY, CDR2 SMNVEV (reference sequence). This CDR3 spans 15 amino acids. Trimming cost V 3 bases and J 3 bases; bases outside gene matches: 7. The CDR3 sequence is CASSLFQGAFYEQYF. CDR3 nucleotide sequence: TGTGCCAGCAGTTTGTTCCAGGGGGCCTTCTACGAGCAGTACTTC.

The chain joins TRBV15 to TRBJ2-1, with 7 nucleotides matching TRBD2. The junction had 5 bases not matched to a gene; V was cut back by 0 bases and J by 0 bases. Germline values: CDR1 LNHNV, CDR2 YYDKDF (reference sequence). The CDR3 runs 17 residues. CDR3 in amino acids: CATSRDPRGSSYNEQFF. The CDR3 coding sequence is TGTGCCACCAGCAGAGACCCGCGGGGGAGCTCCTACAATGAGCAGTTCTTC.

The chain uses TRBV11-2 and TRBJ2-7, with 13 bases matching TRBD2. J lost 5 bases, V lost 5 bases, and 6 bases had no gene match. CDR1 is SGHAT, CDR2 FQNNGV, per germline. The CDR3 covers 15 residues. CDR3 nucleotide sequence: TGTGCCAGCAGCACCGGACTAGCGGGGGTGCACGAGCAGTACTTC. This encodes CASSTGLAGVHEQYF.

In regard to this clone: Mismatch with germline at one junction end may stem from a read error. The J gene is TRBJ2-2, the V gene TRBV5-1; 10 positions match TRBD2. The CDR3 covers 17 residues. Germline loops: CDR1 SGHRS, CDR2 YFSETQ. The CDR3 reads CASRKDPGLAKTGELFF. The DNA for the CDR3 is TGCGCCAGCAGAAAGGATCCGGGACTAGCGAAAACCGGGGAGCTGTTTTTT.

This clone was found a few times. The V call is TRBV7-9, the J call TRBJ2-7, with D hard to call. Per the germline V gene, CDR1 is SEHNR and CDR2 is FQNEAQ (reference sequence). The CDR3 has 14 residues. The ends were cut back, 2 bases at V and 7 bases at J, with 15 bases in the middle. Written as DNA, the CDR3 is TGTGCCAGCAGCTTACGATCGGATTTCGGGGAGCAGTACTTC. Protein product: CASSLRSDFGEQYF. The whole variable domain, remainder taken from reference TRBV7-9 and TRBJ2-7, is DTGVSQNPRHKITKRGQNVTFRCDPISEHNRLYWYRQTLGQGPEFLTYFQNEAQLEKSRLLSDRFSAERPKGSFSTLEIQRTEQGDSAMYLCASSLRSDFGEQYFGPGTRLTVT.

There are a few counts of this clone. The chain joins TRBV10-3 to TRBJ2-7, with 7 nucleotides matching TRBD2. The CDR3 loop spans 13 amino acids. Unmatched junction bases numbered 5, after V lost 4 bases and J lost 5 bases. Per germline, CDR1 ENHRY and CDR2 SYGVKD. The chain's CDR3 is CAISGGGFDEQYF. The CDR3 DNA is TGTGCCATCAGTGGGGGGGGGTTCGACGAGCAGTACTTC.

On this clone: The junction shows a germline mismatch at one end, possibly a read error. V is TRBV7-7 and J is TRBJ2-2, with 10 bases aligning to TRBD1. CDR1 and CDR2 (germline): SSHAT, FNYEAQ (reference sequence). The CDR3 loop spans 14 amino acids. The CDR3 loop is CASSSDRGPGELFF. Written as DNA, the CDR3 is TGTGCTAGCAGCTCCGACAGGGGGCCCGGGGAGCTGTTTTTT.

This sequence joins TRBV5-4 and TRBJ2-2; TRBD2 matches at 9 bases. V shed 3 bases, J shed 5 bases, and the junction held 2 bases outside the gene matches. There are 14 residues in the CDR3. Germline V CDR1 and CDR2: SGHNT, YYREEE (reference sequence). Here the CDR3 DNA reads TGTGCCAGCAGCTCTCTAGCGGGGACCGGGGAGCTGTTTTTT. It codes for CASSSLAGTGELFF.

This clone was observed a single time. The rearrangement uses TRBV27 and TRBJ2-7; 7 bases agree with TRBD2. The J segment lost 3 bases and the V segment lost 2 bases, leaving 13 bases of the junction unmatched. Per germline, CDR1 MNHEY and CDR2 SMNVEV (reference sequence). The CDR3 is made up of 17 amino acids. The CDR3 coding sequence is TGTGCCAGCAGTTTAAAAGGCGGGAGACAAAATTTCTACGAGCAGTACTTC. It codes for CASSLKGGRQNFYEQYF.

The chain carries TRBV27 and TRBJ1-1; the match to TRBD1 covers 7 bases. This CDR3 has 14 residues. Per the germline V gene, CDR1 is MNHEY and CDR2 is SMNVEV (reference sequence). With 5 bases clipped from V and 2 bases from J, the junction kept 5 bases outside the gene matches. The CDR3 nucleotides are TGTGCCAGCAGTATCTACAGGGGTAACACTGAAGCTTTCTTT. It specifies CASSIYRGNTEAFF.

The CDR3 is CASSHRLAGGTNTGELFF. CDR3 DNA sequence: TGTGCCAGCAGCCATAGACTAGCGGGGGGGACGAACACCGGGGAGCTGTTTTTT. The chain couples TRBV4-2 to TRBJ2-2; TRBD2 agrees at 14 bases. V shed 3 bases, J shed 0 bases, and the junction held 3 bases outside the gene matches. The CDR3 loop spans 18 amino acids. CDR1 and CDR2 from the germline V gene are LGHNA and YNFKEQ.

V usage is TRBV18 and J usage is TRBJ1-4, with D maybe TRBD1 (5 bases). Germline loops: CDR1 KGHSH, CDR2 LQKENI. The CDR3 runs 16 residues. V shed 4 bases and J shed 0 bases, with 12 bases lying between them. The CDR3 loop reads CASSHKQATTNEKLFF. The CDR3 region has the DNA TGTGCCAGCTCACACAAACAGGCGACAACTAATGAAAAACTGTTTTTT. Looking up the rest from reference TRBV18 and TRBJ1-4 gives the full variable domain: NAGVMQNPRHLVRRRGQEARLRCSPMKGHSHVYWYRQLPEEGLKFMVYLQKENIIDESGMPKERFSAEFPKEGPSILRIQQVVRGDSAAYFCASSHKQATTNEKLFFGSGTQLSVL.

As regards this clone: A read error may produce the germline difference seen at one junction end. The rearrangement joins TRBV7-7 to TRBJ2-5, with 7 bases that match TRBD1. Per the germline V gene, CDR1 is SSHAT and CDR2 is FNYEAQ (reference sequence). The CDR3 extends over 13 amino acids. CDR3 residues: CASSPTTGETQYF. DNA of the CDR3: TGTGCTAGCAGCCCCACGACAGGGGAGACCCAGTACTTC.

The V and J genes are TRBV6-1 and TRBJ2-1; TRBD1 is a possible D gene (6 bases). There are 13 residues in the CDR3. V dropped 6 bases and J dropped 4 bases, with 10 bases sitting between them. Germline V gene data show CDR1 as MNHNS and CDR2 as SASEGT. The CDR3 nucleotides read TGTGCCAGCAGCGGACAGCAATACAATGAGCAGTTCTTC. Residues: CASSGQQYNEQFF.

The chain couples TRBV10-3 to TRBJ2-1; possible D gene TRBD1, 5 bases. Germline V gives CDR1 ENHRY, CDR2 SYGVKD. The CDR3 totals 12 residues. The V end was cut by 5 bases, the J end by 7 bases, with 9 bases between. This chain's CDR3 is CAISSRANEQFF. In DNA form, the CDR3 reads TGTGCCATCAGTAGCAGGGCGAATGAGCAGTTCTTC.